The clone carrying this T cell receptor beta chain was detected only once. The antigen remains undetermined. Libraries were prepared by immunoSEQ multiplex PCR; TCRdb keeps only in-frame clonotypes and omits some of them. The sample includes about 56,000 clones, nearly 90% of them seen just once. The CDR3 runs to 18 residues. CDR1 and CDR2 from the germline V gene are MDHEN and SYDVKM. V shed 6 bases, J shed 4 bases, and the junction held 14 bases outside the gene matches. These data come from a study of cytomegalovirus exposure and HLA in healthy donors. Looking at the study overall: The use of the same platform for the 90 to 150 validation repertoires and the roughly 670 first-cohort repertoires was reported by a later analysis.

Study results and caveats: The tendency of first-cohort TCR clusters to co-occur in the 120 or so validation repertoires emerged from a later analysis.

This receptor was identified in a woman in her late teens or twenties in good health and CMV-seronegative. The sample taken for sequencing was PBMCs. This rearrangement joins TRBV28 to TRBJ2-1; TRBD2 aligns across 11 bases. The CDR3 region has the DNA TGTGCCAGCAGCCCCTATAGACCGGGACTAGCGGATTACAATGAGCAGTTCTTC. It codes for CASSPYRPGLADYNEQFF.